This T cell receptor (beta chain) was sequenced for a study of beta chain features in type 1 diabetes. Note on this clone: The target antigen is unknown.

V was clipped by 1 base and J by 4 bases, with 4 bases between them. Germline CDR1 and CDR2: SEHNR and FQNEAQ (reference sequence). The CDR3 contains 12 residues. General study results and limits: A moderate, significant TCRB CDR3 shortening appeared in type 1 diabetes across four CD4+ subsets.

Expressed TCRB transcripts were sequenced because the isolated RNA had all been reverse transcribed beforehand. Sequencing used immunoSEQ multiplex PCR; TCRdb keeps in-frame clones, though not all of them. The sample yields tens of thousands of clones, 65% to 70% seen once. The sequence was collected from a woman aged 18-30 years with type 1 diabetes. The chain recombines TRBV7-9 with TRBJ1-2; D not certain. The sequenced material came from Tregs from blood. CDR3 DNA: TGTGCCAGCAGCTTAGATCTCTATGGCTACACCTTC. This translates into CASSLDLYGYTF.